Shown below are 6 T cell receptor beta chains from a single sample sequenced in a study of T cells in Graves' hyperthyroidism and ophthalmopathy. RNA transcripts were the template for amplifying TCR beta CDR3 regions. First-round RT-PCR of the TCR CDR3 relied on the HTBI primer set. TCRdb fed the multiplex PCR reads into MiXCR, producing one record per CDR3 protein. The sample yields about 320,000 distinct CDR3 sequences, approximately 17% seen once. The specimen sequenced was blood. The receptor source for this set is a man aged 25-45 years with Graves' hyperthyroidism.

In this sample, this clonotype turned up a few times. The chain recombines TRBV28 with TRBJ1-3; the D gene is possibly TRBD1 (6 bases). The CDR3 has 16 residues. The germline CDR1 and CDR2 sequences are MDHEN and SYDVKM. With 6 bases removed from V and 3 bases from J, the gap between germline ends came to 18 bases. The CDR3 coding sequence is TGTGCCAGCAGCACCCCAGGGGAAGAGGGTGGAAACACCATATATTTT. Translating it yields CASSTPGEEGGNTIYF.

The CDR3 region is CSALKTSGSLGYTDTQYF. For the CDR3, the DNA is TGCAGTGCTCTTAAAACTAGCGGGAGTCTGGGTTACACAGATACGCAGTATTTT. V and J are TRBV20-1 and TRBJ2-3, with TRBD2 matching 11 bases. Germline CDR1 DFQATT, CDR2 SNEGSKA (reference sequence). The CDR3 is 18 amino acids. V trimming: 5 bases; J trimming: 2 bases; junction bases outside the gene matches: 15.

The gene calls are TRBV2 and TRBJ2-2; D gene uncertain. Germline CDR1 and CDR2: SNHLY and FYNNEI. There are 14 residues in the CDR3. The ends were cut back, 2 bases at V and 3 bases at J, with 7 bases in the middle. CDR3 in amino acids: CASSERLDTGELFF. The CDR3 nucleotides are TGTGCCAGCAGTGAAAGATTGGACACCGGGGAGCTGTTTTTT.

This clonotype was counted ten times or more. The chain links TRBV24-1 to TRBJ2-7, with 8 bases lining up with TRBD2. This CDR3 is 16 amino acids long. Germline V gives CDR1 KGHDR, CDR2 SFDVKD. After removal of 7 bases from V and 0 bases from J, the junction contained 10 bases not matched to a gene. This chain's CDR3 is CATSGRVFFDSYEQYF. CDR3 sequence (DNA): TGTGCCACCAGCGGGAGGGTCTTCTTCGACTCCTACGAGCAGTACTTC.

In its sample, this clonotype was seen many times. CDR3 coding DNA: TGTGCCAGCAGCCAAGGATGGACTAGCGAGCAGTACTTC. Amino acids: CASSQGWTSEQYF. The V and J genes are TRBV3-1 and TRBJ2-7; 7 bases are shared with TRBD2. Germline assignment: CDR1 LGHDT and CDR2 YNNKEL (reference sequence). V trimming: 1 base; J trimming: 6 bases; junction bases outside the gene matches: 3. The CDR3 covers 13 residues.

This clonotype was recorded many times. CDR3 in DNA: TGTGCCAGCAGCGTAGCCGGGCACCCGGGAAGGAATGAGCAGTTCTTC. Amino acid sequence: CASSVAGHPGRNEQFF. The rearrangement joins TRBV9 to TRBJ2-1, with a possible D match to TRBD2 (5 bases). The CDR3 length is 16 residues. V lost 0 bases, J lost 7 bases, and 17 bases lay in between. Germline CDR1 and CDR2: SGDLS and YYNGEE. Supplemented by reference TRBV9 and TRBJ2-1, the full variable domain reads DSGVTQTPKHLITATGQRVTLRCSPRSGDLSVYWYQQSLDQGLQFLIQYYNGEERAKGNILERFSAQQFPDLHSELNLSSLELGDSALYFCASSVAGHPGRNEQFFGPGTRLTVL.